The rows below give T cell receptor beta chains drawn from one sample of a study of blood T cell repertoires in COVID-19. Clones were read by immunoSEQ multiplex PCR, and TCRdb kept only the in-frame ones, dropping some. The sample lists under 250,000 clones, over 75% occurring once. The sequenced sample consisted of PBMCs or T cells enriched from blood (not recorded which). The receptors were gathered from an older woman who had recovered from COVID-19. Both conserved end residues are trimmed from each CDR3. Not every row has a clone size; where given, it reads once, few, many or a size class.

V gene | clone size | CDR3 protein
TRBV4-3 | . | ASSQAGTGEYEQY
TRBV19 | once | ASNPGGGADYGYT
TRBV7-9 | . | ASSFGGVDWITEAF
TRBV10-2 | . | ASSGMTNGYEQY
TRBV4-3 | . | ASSQDLSGRGMQETQY
TRBV18 | . | ASSRSENTEAF
TRBV9 | . | ASSATGYGRSGNTIY
TRBV21-1 | . | ASSKECQGAKIDEKLF
TRBV7-9 | . | ASSSPAGVAEAF
TRBV4-2 | . | ASSQGQDSFNQPQH
TRBV25-1 | . | ASVARGSEYGYT
TRBV15 | . | ATSRELAEGLNEQF
TRBV6-5 | . | ASAETGGYEQY
TRBV6-1 | few | ASSKAGGVSNEQF
TRBV11-2 | . | ASSLQGPNQYTQY
TRBV19 | . | ASSPTEISYGYT
TRBV29-1 | . | SVGYGTGDNEQF
TRBV6-6 | . | ASGYDTSSYNSPLH
TRBV27 | few | ASSEYDGGTNQPQH
TRBV12-2 | . | ASRLVGQGGGGELF
TRBV10-3 | . | AISEADSTLDAF
TRBV2 | . | ASQIPLQETQY
TRBV6-6 | . | ASSSRQGAGANVLT
TRBV2 | . | ASLEGYAGVGYEQY
TRBV11-2 | few | ASRYRVFYNSPLH
TRBV19 | . | ASSSDQETQY
TRBV10-2 | . | ATGGGLAKNIQY
TRBV5-1 | . | ASSLDGGVGYT
TRBV19 | . | ASSGSRGGNEKLF
TRBV5-4 | . | ASSSSGSKY
TRBV7-9 | . | ASSLDRVPETQY
TRBV24-1 | . | ATSDARLAGVDEQF
TRBV3-1/TRBV3-2 | few | ASSPSGSGNNEQF
TRBV6-1 | once | ASSEEIGTRYNEQF
TRBV12-5 | few | ASGGGLAGHTGELF
TRBV3-1/TRBV3-2 | . | ASSQVSGNTGELF
TRBV2 | once | ASKIAASNTEAF
TRBV29-1 | . | SVDEVAGSF
TRBV10-3 | . | AISGSTGNYGYT
TRBV9 | . | ASSVAGGRENEQY
TRBV27 | few | ASRTQGNNEKLF
TRBV11-3 | . | ASSTNRGTDTQY
TRBV6-4 | . | ASRKESSYNSPLH
TRBV10-3 | . | AISSGTGKSAVFGYT